What follows are 14 T cell receptor beta chains derived from one specimen sequenced in a study of blood T cell repertoires in COVID-19. Sequenced by immunoSEQ multiplex PCR; TCRdb stores in-frame clones only, minus some. Among nearly 110,000 clones listed, around 75% were seen once. The material sequenced was peripheral blood. All receptors derive from a human donor with acute or convalescent COVID-19. The donor label of this sample is uncertain.

Only a few counts were recorded for this clone. This chain links TRBV12-3 or TRBV12-4 with TRBJ1-2, with a possible D match to TRBD1 (5 bases). The CDR3 spans 12 residues. The V and J ends lost 6 bases and 7 bases respectively, with 12 bases between them. CDR3 in DNA: TGTGCCAGCAGCCGAGATCAGGGTGGCTACACCTTC. This translates into CASSRDQGGYTF.

This clone appeared a single time. The chain joins TRBV7-2 to TRBJ2-5; 8 nucleotides align to TRBD2. The CDR3 has 17 amino acids. The trim removed 6 bases at V and 5 bases at J, leaving 17 bases unmatched. The germline V gene has CDR1 SGHTA and CDR2 FQGNSA. CDR3 coding DNA: TGTGCCAGCAGGCCCGGGACTAACGGGGGGGCCTTTGAGACCCAGTACTTC. This sequence encodes CASRPGTNGGAFETQYF.

The rearrangement joins TRBV7-2 to TRBJ2-1; TRBD2 agrees at 14 bases. Trimming cost V 4 bases and J 6 bases; bases outside gene matches: 5. This CDR3 has 16 residues. Germline lookup yields CDR1 SGHTA and CDR2 FQGNSA. In DNA form, the CDR3 reads TGTGCCAGCAGCTCCAGACTAGCGGGGGGGCGCAATGAGCAGTTCTTC. Amino acids: CASSSRLAGGRNEQFF.

This chain links TRBV19 with TRBJ2-1; 8 nucleotides match TRBD2. This CDR3 is built from 13 residues. V trimming: 5 bases; J trimming: 8 bases; junction bases outside the gene matches: 5. The germline V gene encodes CDR1 LNHDA and CDR2 SQIVND (reference sequence). CDR3 DNA: TGTGCCAGTAGTTGGGCGGGGGGCCATGAGCAGTTCTTC. Its protein product is CASSWAGGHEQFF.

The J gene is TRBJ1-3, the V gene TRBV7-9; D is unresolved. The CDR3 contains 15 residues. The germline V gene has CDR1 SEHNR and CDR2 FQNEAQ (reference sequence). Trimming shortened V by 0 bases and J by 0 bases, and 6 bases separated the two germline ends. As DNA, the CDR3 is TGTGCCAGCAGCTTAGCGGGCAGCTCTGGAAACACCATATATTTT. Its translation: CASSLAGSSGNTIYF.

The table lists this clone with a count of one. This chain uses TRBV2 with TRBJ1-4; the match to TRBD1 covers 10 bases. Germline V CDR1 and CDR2: SNHLY, FYNNEI. J gave up 7 bases and V 8 bases, and 7 bases lay outside the gene matches. The CDR3 runs to 14 residues. CDR3 protein: CASVGTGVGEKLFF. The DNA for the CDR3 is TGTGCCAGCGTGGGGACAGGGGTGGGTGAAAAACTGTTTTTT. The complete variable domain, with remaining parts taken from reference TRBV2 and TRBJ1-4, reads EPEVTQTPSHQVTQMGQEVILRCVPISNHLYFYWYRQILGQKVEFLVSFYNNEISEKSEIFDDQFSVERPDGSNFTLKIRSTKLEDSAMYFCASVGTGVGEKLFFGSGTQLSVL.

In this sample, this clone turned up many times. V and J are TRBV9 and TRBJ1-2, with a tentative D call TRBD1 (5 bases). The ends were cut back, 2 bases at V and 9 bases at J, with 17 bases in the middle. Germline-derived CDR1 and CDR2 are SGDLS and YYNGEE. The CDR3 consists of 14 residues. The CDR3 sequence is CASSVGRGGGSYTF. Here the CDR3 DNA reads TGTGCCAGCAGCGTCGGCCGTGGGGGAGGAAGCTACACCTTC.

The chain is built from TRBV6-1 and TRBJ2-7; weak D call: TRBD1 (6 bases). CDR3 length equals 15 residues. From germline, CDR1 is MNHNS and CDR2 SASEGT. Trimming left V 2 bases short and J 1 base short, with 12 bases between. The CDR3 here is CASSESGQISYEQYV. CDR3 DNA: TGTGCCAGCAGTGAATCCGGACAGATTTCCTACGAGCAGTACGTC.

The chain is built from TRBV5-1 and TRBJ1-1, with no clear D. The V and J ends lost 1 base and 0 bases respectively, with 10 bases between them. Germline V gene lookup returns CDR1 SGHRS and CDR2 YFSETQ. The CDR3 sequence is 15 residues long. As DNA, the CDR3 is TGCGCCAGCAGCTTGATCCCAGAAATGAACACTGAAGCTTTCTTT. Protein product: CASSLIPEMNTEAFF.

This sequence joins TRBV28 and TRBJ1-4; 10 bases are shared with TRBD1. CDR3 length equals 15 residues. The J segment lost 6 bases and the V segment lost 5 bases, leaving 6 bases of the junction unmatched. The germline CDR1 and CDR2 sequences are MDHEN and SYDVKM. CDR3 amino acids: CASSLPGTGDEKLFF. CDR3 nucleotide sequence: TGTGCCAGCAGTCTGCCCGGGACAGGGGATGAAAAACTGTTTTTT. The variable domain in full, completed from reference TRBV28 and TRBJ1-4, reads DVKVTQSSRYLVKRTGEKVFLECVQDMDHENMFWYRQDPGLGLRLIYFSYDVKMKEKGDIPEGYSVSREKKERFSLILESASTNQTSMYLCASSLPGTGDEKLFFGSGTQLSVL.

This rearrangement joins TRBV11-2 to TRBJ2-2, with D possibly being TRBD1 (6 bases). V lost 5 bases to trimming and J lost 5 bases, with 12 bases between them. CDR3 length: 14 residues. From germline, CDR1 is SGHAT and CDR2 FQNNGV. Written as DNA, the CDR3 is TGTGCCAGCAGCACGTCAGGGGCGACCGGGGAGCTGTTTTTT. This encodes CASSTSGATGELFF. Filled out from reference TRBV11-2 and TRBJ2-2, the complete variable domain reads EAGVAQSPRYKIIEKRQSVAFWCNPISGHATLYWYQQILGQGPKLLIQFQNNGVVDDSQLPKDRFSAERLKGVDSTLKIQPAKLEDSAVYLCASSTSGATGELFFGEGSRLTVL.

V is TRBV18 and J is TRBJ1-2, with D perhaps TRBD1 (5 bases). Germline lookup yields CDR1 KGHSH and CDR2 LQKENI. The V gene lost 2 bases and the J gene lost 7 bases, with 11 bases spanning the gap. The CDR3 is made up of 13 amino acids. This CDR3 reads CASSPARDTGYTF. The CDR3 coding sequence is TGTGCCAGCTCACCAGCCAGGGATACTGGCTACACCTTC. Together with reference TRBV18 and TRBJ1-2, the CDR3 gives the full variable domain: NAGVMQNPRHLVRRRGQEARLRCSPMKGHSHVYWYRQLPEEGLKFMVYLQKENIIDESGMPKERFSAEFPKEGPSILRIQQVVRGDSAAYFCASSPARDTGYTFGSGTRLTVV.

The chain combines TRBV18 with TRBJ1-4; D is possibly TRBD1 (5 bases). Per the germline V gene, CDR1 is KGHSH and CDR2 is LQKENI. CDR3 length: 18 residues. V lost 5 bases to trimming and J lost 1 base, with 20 bases between them. CDR3 DNA: TGTGCCAGCTCAGTCCAGGGCGTCCAATCCCTAACTAATGAAAAACTGTTTTTT. Translated: CASSVQGVQSLTNEKLFF.

The chain is built from TRBV7-2 and TRBJ2-1, with D maybe TRBD2 (5 bases). The V end lost 5 bases, the J end lost 1 base, and 15 bases lay between the germline ends. CDR3 size: 16 residues. Germline assignment: CDR1 SGHTA and CDR2 FQGNSA. The CDR3 DNA reads TGTGCCAGCAGCCTGGACTCGGCCGGATCCTACAATGAGCAGTTCTTC. Protein product: CASSLDSAGSYNEQFF.